This T cell receptor beta chain was profiled in a study of cytomegalovirus exposure and HLA in healthy donors. Findings and caveats of the study: Reports described diagnosis of cytomegalovirus status by the classifier as highly specific and sensitive.

V trimming: 1 base; J trimming: 2 bases; junction bases outside the gene matches: 3. Germline V gene data show CDR1 as SGHRS and CDR2 as YFSETQ. CDR3 length: 15 amino acids. Notes on this clone: Its antigen is unidentified.

Sequenced by immunoSEQ multiplex PCR; TCRdb stores in-frame clones only, minus some. The sample includes more than 120,000 clones, over 80% of them seen just once. This sequence was found in a man between 18 and 29 years old in good health and CMV-seropositive. Material for sequencing was PBMCs. The chain uses TRBV5-1 and TRBJ2-7; 10 bases are a match to TRBD2. The CDR3 coding sequence is TGCGCCAGCAGCTTGACTAGCGGGGCAACCTACGAGCAGTACTTC. This translates into CASSLTSGATYEQYF. The full variable domain, with the rest looked up from reference TRBV5-1 and TRBJ2-7, is KAGVTQTPRYLIKTRGQQVTLSCSPISGHRSVSWYQQTPGQGLQFLFEYFSETQRNKGNFPGRFSGRQFSNSRSEMNVSTLELGDSALYLCASSLTSGATYEQYFGPGTRLTVT.